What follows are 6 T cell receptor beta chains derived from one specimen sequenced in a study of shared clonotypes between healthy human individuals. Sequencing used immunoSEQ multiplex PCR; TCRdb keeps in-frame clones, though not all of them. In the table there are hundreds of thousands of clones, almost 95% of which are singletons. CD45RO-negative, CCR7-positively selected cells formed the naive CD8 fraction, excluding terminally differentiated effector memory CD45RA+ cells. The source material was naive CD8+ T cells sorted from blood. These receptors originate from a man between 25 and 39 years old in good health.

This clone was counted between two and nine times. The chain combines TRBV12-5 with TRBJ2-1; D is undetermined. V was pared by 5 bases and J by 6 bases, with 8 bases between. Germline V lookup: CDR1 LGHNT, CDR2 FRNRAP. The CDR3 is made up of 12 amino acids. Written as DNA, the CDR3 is TGTGCTAGTGGTCTGGACCCCAATGAGCAGTTCTTC. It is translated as CASGLDPNEQFF.

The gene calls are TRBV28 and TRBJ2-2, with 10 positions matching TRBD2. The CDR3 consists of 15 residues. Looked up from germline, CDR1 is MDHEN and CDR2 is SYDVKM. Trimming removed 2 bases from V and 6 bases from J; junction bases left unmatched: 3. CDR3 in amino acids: CASSLTSGKAGELFF. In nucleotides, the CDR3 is TGTGCCAGCAGTTTAACTAGCGGGAAGGCCGGGGAGCTGTTTTTT.

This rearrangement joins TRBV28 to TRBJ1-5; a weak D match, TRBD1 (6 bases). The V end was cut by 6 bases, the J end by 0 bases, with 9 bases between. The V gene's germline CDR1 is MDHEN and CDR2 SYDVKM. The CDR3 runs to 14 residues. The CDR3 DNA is TGTGCCAGCAGGGGGGCTTATAGCAATCAGCCCCAGCATTTT. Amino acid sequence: CASRGAYSNQPQHF.

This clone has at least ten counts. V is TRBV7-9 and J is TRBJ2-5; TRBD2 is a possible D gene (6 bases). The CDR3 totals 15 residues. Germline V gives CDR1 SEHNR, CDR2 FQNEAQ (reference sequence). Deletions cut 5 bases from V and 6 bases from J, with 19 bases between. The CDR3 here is CASSPLGGVEKTQYF. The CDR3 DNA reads TGTGCCAGCAGCCCCCTTGGAGGGGTGGAGAAGACCCAGTACTTC.

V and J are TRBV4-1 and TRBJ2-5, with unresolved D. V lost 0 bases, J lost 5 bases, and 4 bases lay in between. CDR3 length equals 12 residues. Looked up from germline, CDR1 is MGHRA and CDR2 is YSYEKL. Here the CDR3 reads CASSQDMETQYF. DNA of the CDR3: TGCGCCAGCAGCCAAGATATGGAGACCCAGTACTTC.

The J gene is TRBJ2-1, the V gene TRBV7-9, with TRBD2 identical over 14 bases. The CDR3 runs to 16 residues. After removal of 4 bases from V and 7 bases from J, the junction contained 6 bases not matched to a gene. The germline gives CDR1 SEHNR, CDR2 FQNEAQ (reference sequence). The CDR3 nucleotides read TGTGCCAGCAGCTCGGGGGGACTAGCGGGAGTGAATGAGCAGTTCTTC. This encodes CASSSGGLAGVNEQFF. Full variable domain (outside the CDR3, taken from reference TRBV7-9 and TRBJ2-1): DTGVSQNPRHKITKRGQNVTFRCDPISEHNRLYWYRQTLGQGPEFLTYFQNEAQLEKSRLLSDRFSAERPKGSFSTLEIQRTEQGDSAMYLCASSSGGLAGVNEQFFGPGTRLTVL.